This TCR beta chain was captured in a study of blood T cell repertoires in COVID-19. Study-wide background: Collection of acute and convalescent COVID-19 samples took place in the United States, Italy and Spain. Sources were T cells, B-cell-depleted T cells, or PBMCs; the material itself was cDNA or gDNA.

The CDR3 is made up of 16 amino acids. The V gene's germline CDR1 is MGHRA and CDR2 YSYEKL. Between the trimmed V and J ends, which lost 1 base and 0 bases, there was a span of 12 bases. Per the authors' pipeline: Amplification from reference gene primers served as the basis for estimated nucleated cell counts. The assay was immunoSEQ multiplex PCR, and TCRdb's table has in-frame clones only and misses some. V and J calls and clone size are as listed in that table; D and trimming were resolved from the DNA. Among around 120,000 clones, 80% to 90% were seen once, and the ten largest hold roughly 30%. The TCR comes from a woman aged 70-85 years with acute or convalescent COVID-19. This chain links TRBV4-1 with TRBJ1-2; D is undetermined. The material sequenced was peripheral blood. CDR3 nucleotides: TGCGCCAGCAGCCAAGGGTGGGCCCCCTCTAACTATGGCTACACCTTC. Its translation: CASSQGWAPSNYGYTF.